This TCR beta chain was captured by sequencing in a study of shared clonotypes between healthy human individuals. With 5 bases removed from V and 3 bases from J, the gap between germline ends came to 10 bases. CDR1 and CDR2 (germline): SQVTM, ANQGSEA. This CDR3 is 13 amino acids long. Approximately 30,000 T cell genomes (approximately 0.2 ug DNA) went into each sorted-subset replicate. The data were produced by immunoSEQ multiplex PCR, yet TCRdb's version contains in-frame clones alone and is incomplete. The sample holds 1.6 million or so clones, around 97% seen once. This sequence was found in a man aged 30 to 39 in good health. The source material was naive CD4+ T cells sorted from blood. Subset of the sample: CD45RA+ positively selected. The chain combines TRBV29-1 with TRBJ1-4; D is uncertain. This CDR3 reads CSVSGWANEKLFF. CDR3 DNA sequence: TGCAGCGTTTCTGGGTGGGCTAATGAAAAACTGTTTTTT.